These 13 T cell receptor beta chains share one sample of origin, sequenced in a study of blood T cell repertoires in COVID-19. Data came from immunoSEQ multiplex PCR; TCRdb stores just in-frame clones and leaves some out. This table holds about 210,000 clones, about nine tenths found once. Sequencing input: peripheral blood. The receptor source for this set is a woman aged 40 to 50 with acute or convalescent COVID-19.

The chain recombines TRBV5-6 with TRBJ2-7; 9 bases are shared with TRBD1. The CDR3 has 14 residues. Germline V gene lookup returns CDR1 SGHDT and CDR2 YYEEEE. After removal of 4 bases from V and 6 bases from J, the junction contained 8 bases not matched to a gene. The CDR3 nucleotides read TGTGCCAGCAGCCTCGGGACAGGGACTCGCGAGCAGTACGTC. Protein: CASSLGTGTREQYV.

The chain combines TRBV5-6 with TRBJ2-5; 12 bases map to TRBD1. The CDR3 covers 18 residues. Per the germline V gene, CDR1 is SGHDT and CDR2 is YYEEEE. V lost 3 bases and J lost 3; bases outside the gene matches: 12. This CDR3 is CASSSPALGQGAEETQYF. The CDR3 nucleotides are TGTGCCAGCAGCTCCCCCGCGTTGGGACAGGGGGCCGAAGAGACCCAGTACTTC.

The chain is built from TRBV3-1 (or the pseudogene TRBV3-2) and TRBJ2-2, with D perhaps matching TRBD2 (5 bases). Germline assignment: CDR1 LGHDT and CDR2 YNNKEL (reference sequence). The V gene lost 0 bases and the J gene lost 6 bases, with 11 bases spanning the gap. The CDR3 covers 15 residues. The CDR3 spells CASSQDLRRSGELFF. CDR3 sequence (DNA): TGTGCCAGCAGCCAAGATCTAAGGAGGTCCGGGGAGCTGTTTTTT.

This clone was found once. The chain carries TRBV27 and TRBJ2-5, with 10 bases that match TRBD2. The germline V gene has CDR1 MNHEY and CDR2 SMNVEV (reference sequence). Losses at the gene ends were 7 bases for V and 5 bases for J; bases not matched to a gene: 19. This CDR3 has 18 residues. CDR3 residues: CASMKASGGRGFQETQYF. For the CDR3, the DNA is TGTGCCAGCATGAAGGCTAGCGGGGGCCGGGGGTTTCAGGAGACCCAGTACTTC.

The genes are TRBV9 and TRBJ1-6; possible D gene TRBD1, 5 bases. This CDR3 spans 16 amino acids. With 0 bases removed from V and 9 bases from J, the gap between germline ends came to 16 bases. The germline V gene encodes CDR1 SGDLS and CDR2 YYNGEE. CDR3 bases: TGTGCCAGCAGCGTAGGGGCGGGGGGGAGCAGTTCACCCCTCCACTTT. It specifies CASSVGAGGSSSPLHF.

This clone was picked up a small number of times. The chain joins TRBV6-5 to TRBJ1-3; possible D gene TRBD1, 5 bases. The CDR3 sequence is 14 residues long. Germline V gives CDR1 MNHEY, CDR2 SVGAGI. The V and J ends lost 5 bases and 8 bases respectively, with 16 bases between them. The CDR3 DNA sequence: TGTGCCAGCAGTCCCGGGACTGTTAAGGACACCATATATTTT. As protein: CASSPGTVKDTIYF.

The chain carries TRBV30 and TRBJ1-3; D is undetermined. Looked up from germline, CDR1 is GTSNPN and CDR2 is SVGIG (reference sequence). The V end was cut by 4 bases, the J end by 0 bases, with 10 bases between. The CDR3 is made up of 14 amino acids. CDR3 nucleotide sequence: TGTGCCTGGAACCCAGCGAGCTCTGGAAACACCATATATTTT. Translation: CAWNPASSGNTIYF.

The V and J genes are TRBV25-1 and TRBJ2-1; D gene ambiguous. Germline CDR1 and CDR2: MGHDK and SYGVNS. The CDR3 length is 13 residues. Trimming left V 4 bases short and J 1 base short, with 5 bases between. The DNA for the CDR3 is TGTGCCAGCAGTGGAGGTTCCTACAATGAGCAGTTCTTC. Translation: CASSGGSYNEQFF.

This clone was found a few times. The chain combines TRBV2 with TRBJ1-1; D gene unclear. The CDR3 has 15 amino acids. Germline V CDR1 and CDR2: SNHLY, FYNNEI. Trimming removed 7 bases from V and 4 bases from J, with 19 bases in between. For the CDR3, the DNA is TGTGCCAGCATCAGGAATGACCACTCCGCCACTGAAGCTTTCTTT. This encodes CASIRNDHSATEAFF.

The chain couples TRBV6-5 to TRBJ1-2; D might be TRBD1 (5 bases). With 0 bases removed from V and 3 bases from J, the gap between germline ends came to 5 bases. Germline CDR1 is MNHEY and CDR2 is SVGAGI. The CDR3 runs 13 residues. The CDR3 sequence is CASSYSRDYGYTF. The CDR3 nucleotides are TGTGCCAGCAGTTACTCCAGGGACTATGGCTACACCTTC.

This sequence joins TRBV2 and TRBJ1-2; D remains unclear. The CDR3 has 14 amino acids. Germline V gene lookup returns CDR1 SNHLY and CDR2 FYNNEI. Trimming stripped 5 bases from V and 4 bases from J, with 14 bases between. Written as DNA, the CDR3 is TGTGCCAGCAGTCCGCGAGATTCCCTCTATGGCTACACCTTC. This gives the protein CASSPRDSLYGYTF.

Comment on this clone: Other DNA sequences in this specimen translate into the identical CDR3. The chain recombines TRBV20-1 with TRBJ1-2, with D uncertain. Looked up from germline, CDR1 is DFQATT and CDR2 is SNEGSKA (reference sequence). The V gene lost 3 bases and the J gene lost 8 bases, with 4 bases spanning the gap. CDR3 length: 9 amino acids. The CDR3 DNA sequence: TGCAGTGCTAGTCGGGGCTACACCTTC. It yields the protein CSASRGYTF.

The J gene is TRBJ1-3, the V gene TRBV27; TRBD1 might be the D (5 bases). V was trimmed by 11 bases and J by 3 bases, leaving 8 bases between them. The CDR3 has 11 residues. Germline lookup yields CDR1 MNHEY and CDR2 SMNVEV (reference sequence). The CDR3 reads CASGFGNTIYF. CDR3 nucleotide sequence: TGTGCCTCAGGGTTTGGAAACACCATATATTTT.